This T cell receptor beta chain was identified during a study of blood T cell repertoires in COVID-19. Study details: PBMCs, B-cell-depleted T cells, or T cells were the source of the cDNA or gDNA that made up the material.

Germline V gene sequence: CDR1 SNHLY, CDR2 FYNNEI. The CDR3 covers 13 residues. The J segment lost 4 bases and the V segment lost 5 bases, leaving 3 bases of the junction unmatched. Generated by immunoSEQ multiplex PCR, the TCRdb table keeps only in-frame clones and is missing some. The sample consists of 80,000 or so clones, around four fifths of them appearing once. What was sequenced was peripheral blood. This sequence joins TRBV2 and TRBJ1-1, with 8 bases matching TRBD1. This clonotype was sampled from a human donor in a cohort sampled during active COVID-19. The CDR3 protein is CASSSDRATEAFF. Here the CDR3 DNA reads TGTGCCAGCAGTTCGGACAGGGCCACTGAAGCTTTCTTT.